This T cell receptor beta chain comes out of a study of T cells after yellow fever vaccination. In the study overall: When fractions had low cell numbers, they were prepared with SMART-Seq v4 Ultra Low Input.

Germline values: CDR1 SGHRS, CDR2 YFSETQ. V shed 4 bases and J shed 4 bases, with 12 bases lying between them. The CDR3 has 14 residues. TCRdb analysed the 5' RACE reads with MiXCR anew, one entry per CDR3 protein. The profile covers 200,000 or so distinct CDR3 sequences, with approximately 6.3% appearing a single time and roughly 1% taken by the ten largest. This clonotype was sampled from a man in his thirties or forties who received the YFV17D yellow fever vaccine. The chain joins TRBV5-1 to TRBJ2-1; the D gene is possibly TRBD2 (5 bases). The material was CD4+ T cells sorted from PBMCs, obtained on the day of the yellow fever booster vaccination. The CDR3 bases are TGCGCCAGCAGCGCGTCACTAGATTACAATGAGCAGTTCTTC. Translating gives CASSASLDYNEQFF.